The TCR beta chain under discussion was sequenced for a study of cytomegalovirus exposure and HLA in healthy donors. Points on this clone: Its antigen is currently unknown.

The CDR3 totals 14 residues. The V gene's germline CDR1 is SNHLY and CDR2 FYNNEI. After removal of 4 bases from V and 2 bases from J, the junction contained 2 bases not matched to a gene. Study-wide points: Another analysis was done later, and it associated more than 15,000 TCR beta sequences with HLA alleles at 0.05 false discovery rate.

Researchers ran the PCR with 60 Vbeta and 13 Jbeta primers. Repertoires were generated with immunoSEQ multiplex PCR, while TCRdb's copy carries only in-frame clones and drops some. The data hold some 200,000 clones, with approximately 79% observed a single time. Specimen: PBMCs. This clonotype was obtained from a girl aged 2-15 years in good health and CMV-seronegative. The chain joins TRBV2 to TRBJ1-3; 7 nucleotides match TRBD1. The chain's CDR3 is CASSVTGPGNTIYF. CDR3 DNA: TGTGCCAGCAGTGTGACAGGGCCTGGAAACACCATATATTTT.